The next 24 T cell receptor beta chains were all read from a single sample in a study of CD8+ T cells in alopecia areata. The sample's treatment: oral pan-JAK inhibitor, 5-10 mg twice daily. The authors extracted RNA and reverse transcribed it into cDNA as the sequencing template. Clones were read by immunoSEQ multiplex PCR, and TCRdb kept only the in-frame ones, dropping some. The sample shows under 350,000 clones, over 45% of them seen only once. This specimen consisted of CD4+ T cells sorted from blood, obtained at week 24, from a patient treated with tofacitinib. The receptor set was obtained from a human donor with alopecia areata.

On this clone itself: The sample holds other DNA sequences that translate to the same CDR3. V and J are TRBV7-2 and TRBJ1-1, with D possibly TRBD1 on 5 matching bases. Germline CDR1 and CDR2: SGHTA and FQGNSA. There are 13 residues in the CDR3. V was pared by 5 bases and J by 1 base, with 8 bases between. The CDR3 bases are TGTGCCAGCAGCAGGGACGGGAACACTGAAGCTTTCTTT. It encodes CASSRDGNTEAFF.

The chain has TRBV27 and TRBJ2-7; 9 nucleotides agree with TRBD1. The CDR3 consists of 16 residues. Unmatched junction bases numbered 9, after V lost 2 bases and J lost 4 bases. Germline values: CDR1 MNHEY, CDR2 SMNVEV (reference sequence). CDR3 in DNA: TGTGCCAGCAGTTTAATATCGGGACAGGGCCTTTACGAGCAGTACTTC. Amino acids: CASSLISGQGLYEQYF.

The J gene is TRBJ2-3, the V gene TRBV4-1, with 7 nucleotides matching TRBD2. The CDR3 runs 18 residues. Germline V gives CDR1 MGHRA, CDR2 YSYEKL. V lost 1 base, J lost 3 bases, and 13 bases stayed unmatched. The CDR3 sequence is CASSQVGQSRGMTDTQYF. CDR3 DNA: TGCGCCAGCAGCCAAGTTGGTCAGTCGCGGGGGATGACAGATACGCAGTATTTT.

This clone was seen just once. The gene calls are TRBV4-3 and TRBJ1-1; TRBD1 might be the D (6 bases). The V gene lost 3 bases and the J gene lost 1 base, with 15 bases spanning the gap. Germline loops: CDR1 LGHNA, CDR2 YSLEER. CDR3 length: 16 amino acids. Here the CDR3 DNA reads TGCGCCAGCAGCCACCCTGGCACGGACAGGAACACTGAAGCTTTCTTT. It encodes CASSHPGTDRNTEAFF.

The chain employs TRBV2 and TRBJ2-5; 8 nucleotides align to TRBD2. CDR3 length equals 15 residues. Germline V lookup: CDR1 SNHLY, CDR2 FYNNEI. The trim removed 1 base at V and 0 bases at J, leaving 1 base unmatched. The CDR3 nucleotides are TGTGCCAGCAGTGAAGGCGGGGGGTACCAAGAGACCCAGTACTTC. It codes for CASSEGGGYQETQYF.

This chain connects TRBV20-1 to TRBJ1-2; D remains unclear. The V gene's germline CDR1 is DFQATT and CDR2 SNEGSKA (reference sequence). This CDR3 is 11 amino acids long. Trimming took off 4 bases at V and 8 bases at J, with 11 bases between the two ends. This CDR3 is CSAIPREGYTF. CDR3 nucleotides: TGCAGTGCTATCCCGAGGGAAGGCTACACCTTC.

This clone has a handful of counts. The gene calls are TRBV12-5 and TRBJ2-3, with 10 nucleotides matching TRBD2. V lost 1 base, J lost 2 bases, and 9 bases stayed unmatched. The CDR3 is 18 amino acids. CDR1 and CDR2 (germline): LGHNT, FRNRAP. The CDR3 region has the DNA TGTGCTAGTGGTTTGGCCTACCTAGCGGGGGAGATCACAGATACGCAGTATTTT. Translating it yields CASGLAYLAGEITDTQYF.

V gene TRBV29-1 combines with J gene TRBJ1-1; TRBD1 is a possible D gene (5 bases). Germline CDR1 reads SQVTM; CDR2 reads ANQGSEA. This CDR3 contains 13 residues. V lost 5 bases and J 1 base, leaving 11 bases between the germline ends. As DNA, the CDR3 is TGCAGCGTTCATGGGGGTCCGAACACTGAAGCTTTCTTT. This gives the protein CSVHGGPNTEAFF. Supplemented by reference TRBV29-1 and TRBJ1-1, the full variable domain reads SAVISQKPSRDICQRGTSLTIQCQVDSQVTMMFWYRQQPGQSLTLIATANQGSEATYESGFVIDKFPISRPNLTFSTLTVSNMSPEDSSIYLCSVHGGPNTEAFFGQGTRLTVV.

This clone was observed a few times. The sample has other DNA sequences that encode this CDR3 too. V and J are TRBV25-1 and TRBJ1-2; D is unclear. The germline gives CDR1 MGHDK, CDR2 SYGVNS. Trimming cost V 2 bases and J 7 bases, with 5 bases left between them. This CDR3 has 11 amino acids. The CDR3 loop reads CASSEGGGYTF. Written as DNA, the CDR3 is TGTGCCAGCAGTGAAGGAGGTGGCTACACCTTC.

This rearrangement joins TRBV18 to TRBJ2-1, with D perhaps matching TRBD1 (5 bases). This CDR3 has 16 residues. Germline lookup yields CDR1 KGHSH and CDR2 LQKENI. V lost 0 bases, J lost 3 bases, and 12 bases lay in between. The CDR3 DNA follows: TGTGCCAGCTCACCACCGATACAGGCGTTCTACAATGAGCAGTTCTTC. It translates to CASSPPIQAFYNEQFF.

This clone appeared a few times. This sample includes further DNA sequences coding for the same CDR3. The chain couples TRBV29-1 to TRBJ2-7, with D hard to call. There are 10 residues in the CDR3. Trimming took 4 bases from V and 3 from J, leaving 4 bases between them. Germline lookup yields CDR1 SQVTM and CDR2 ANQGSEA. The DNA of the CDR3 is TGCAGCGTTGGGGGCTACGAGCAGTACTTC. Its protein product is CSVGGYEQYF.

The CDR3 nucleotides are TGTGCCAGCAGCTTAAAGACAGGTACTCTGTCAAATTCACCCCTCCACTTT. This sequence encodes CASSLKTGTLSNSPLHF. The rearrangement links TRBV13 to TRBJ1-6; D is possibly TRBD1 (6 bases). V shed 2 bases and J shed 7 bases, with 18 bases lying between them. Germline CDR1 is PRHDT and CDR2 is FYEKMQ (reference sequence). The CDR3 is 17 residues long.

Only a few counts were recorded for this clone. The CDR3 spells CASSKPGLGQETQYF. CDR3 DNA: TGTGCCAGCTCCAAACCCGGGCTGGGGCAAGAGACCCAGTACTTC. The rearrangement links TRBV28 to TRBJ2-5; no clear D. The V end was cut by 8 bases, the J end by 2 bases, with 18 bases between. CDR3 length: 15 amino acids. The germline V gene encodes CDR1 MDHEN and CDR2 SYDVKM.

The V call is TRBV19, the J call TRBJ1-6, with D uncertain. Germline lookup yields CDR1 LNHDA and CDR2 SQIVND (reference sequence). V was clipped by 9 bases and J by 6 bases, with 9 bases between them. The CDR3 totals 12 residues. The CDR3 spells CASRLSNSPLHF. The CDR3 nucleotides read TGTGCCAGCCGTCTAAGTAATTCACCCCTCCACTTT.

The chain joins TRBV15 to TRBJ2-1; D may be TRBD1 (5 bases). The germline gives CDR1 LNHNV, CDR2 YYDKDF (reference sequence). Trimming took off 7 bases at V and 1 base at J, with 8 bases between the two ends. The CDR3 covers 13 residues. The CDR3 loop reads CATKGISYNEQFF. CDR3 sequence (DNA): TGTGCCACCAAGGGGATTTCCTACAATGAGCAGTTCTTC.

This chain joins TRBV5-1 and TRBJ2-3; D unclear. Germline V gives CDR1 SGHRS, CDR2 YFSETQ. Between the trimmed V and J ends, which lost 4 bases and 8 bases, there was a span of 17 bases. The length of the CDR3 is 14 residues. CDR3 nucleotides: TGCGCCAGCAGCGAGGACGCCGGCCGCGGTACGCAGTATTTT. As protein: CASSEDAGRGTQYF.

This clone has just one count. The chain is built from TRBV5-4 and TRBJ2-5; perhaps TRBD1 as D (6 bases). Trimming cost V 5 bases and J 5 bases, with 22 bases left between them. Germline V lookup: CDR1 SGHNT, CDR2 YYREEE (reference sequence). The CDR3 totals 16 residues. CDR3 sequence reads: CASRLERMGQMETQYF. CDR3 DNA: TGTGCCAGCAGGCTGGAGCGGATGGGACAAATGGAGACCCAGTACTTC. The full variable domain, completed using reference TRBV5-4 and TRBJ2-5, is ETGVTQSPTHLIKTRGQQVTLRCSSQSGHNTVSWYQQALGQGPQFIFQYYREEENGRGNFPPRFSGLQFPNYSSELNVNALELDDSALYLCASRLERMGQMETQYFGPGTRLLVL.

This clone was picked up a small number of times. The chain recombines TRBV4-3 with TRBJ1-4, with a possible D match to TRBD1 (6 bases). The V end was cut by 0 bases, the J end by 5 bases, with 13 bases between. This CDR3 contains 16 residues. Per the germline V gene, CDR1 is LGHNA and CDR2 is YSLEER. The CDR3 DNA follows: TGCGCCAGCAGCCAAGAGTCCGGAAGGGGGAATGAAAAACTGTTTTTT. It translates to CASSQESGRGNEKLFF.

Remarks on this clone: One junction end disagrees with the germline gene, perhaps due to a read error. In DNA, the CDR3 is TGTGCCGGCAGCGGAGTGGTCTACGAGCAGTACTTC. Translating gives CAGSGVVYEQYF. V is TRBV2 and J is TRBJ2-7; D perhaps matches TRBD2 (5 bases). The CDR3 runs to 12 residues. CDR1 and CDR2 (germline): SNHLY, FYNNEI.

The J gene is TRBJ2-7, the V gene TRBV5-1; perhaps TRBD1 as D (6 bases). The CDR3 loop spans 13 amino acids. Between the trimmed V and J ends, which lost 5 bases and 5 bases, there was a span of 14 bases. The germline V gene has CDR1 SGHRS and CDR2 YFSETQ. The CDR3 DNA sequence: TGCGCCAGCAGTTTTACAGGGTTCCACGAGCAGTACTTC. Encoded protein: CASSFTGFHEQYF. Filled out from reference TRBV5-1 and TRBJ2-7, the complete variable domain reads KAGVTQTPRYLIKTRGQQVTLSCSPISGHRSVSWYQQTPGQGLQFLFEYFSETQRNKGNFPGRFSGRQFSNSRSEMNVSTLELGDSALYLCASSFTGFHEQYFGPGTRLTVT.

The CDR3 DNA is TGTGCCAGCACCGCTAGCGGGTTTACAGATACGCAGTATTTT. Protein sequence: CASTASGFTDTQYF. The chain joins TRBV27 to TRBJ2-3; 8 nucleotides agree with TRBD2. Trimming removed 7 bases from V and 3 bases from J; junction bases left unmatched: 6. This CDR3 is 14 amino acids long. CDR1 is MNHEY, CDR2 SMNVEV, per germline (reference sequence).

Here the CDR3 DNA reads TGTGCCTGCCTCCGGGCCGACTCCCCATATGGCTACACCTTC. It codes for CACLRADSPYGYTF. The rearrangement joins TRBV30 to TRBJ1-2; no clear D. Per germline, CDR1 GTSNPN and CDR2 SVGIG (reference sequence). CDR3 length: 14 amino acids. The germline V and J ends were trimmed by 6 bases and 5 bases, with 19 bases remaining between them. Full variable domain (outside the CDR3, taken from reference TRBV30 and TRBJ1-2): SQTIHQWPATLVQPVGSPLSLECTVEGTSNPNLYWYRQAAGRGLQLLFYSVGIGQISSEVPQNLSASRPQDRQFILSSKKLLLSDSGFYLCACLRADSPYGYTFGSGTRLTVV.

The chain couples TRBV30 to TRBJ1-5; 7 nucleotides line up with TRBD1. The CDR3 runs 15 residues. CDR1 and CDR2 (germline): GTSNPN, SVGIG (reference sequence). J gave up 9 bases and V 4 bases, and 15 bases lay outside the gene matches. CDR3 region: CAWTVPTGPWRPQHF. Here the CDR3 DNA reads TGTGCCTGGACCGTCCCGACAGGGCCATGGAGGCCCCAGCATTTT.

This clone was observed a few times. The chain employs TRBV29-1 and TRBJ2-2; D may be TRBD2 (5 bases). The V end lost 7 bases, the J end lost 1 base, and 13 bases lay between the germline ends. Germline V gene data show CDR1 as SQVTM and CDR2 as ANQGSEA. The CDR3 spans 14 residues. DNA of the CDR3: TGCAGCGCCAGCCGGGATAAGAACACCGGGGAGCTGTTTTTT. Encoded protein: CSASRDKNTGELFF.